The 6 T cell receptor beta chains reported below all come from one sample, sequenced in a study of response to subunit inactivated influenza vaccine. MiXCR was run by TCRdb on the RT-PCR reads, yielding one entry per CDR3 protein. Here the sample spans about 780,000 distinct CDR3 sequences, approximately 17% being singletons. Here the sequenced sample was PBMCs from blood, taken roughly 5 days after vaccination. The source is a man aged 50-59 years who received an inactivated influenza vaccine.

The DNA for the CDR3 is TGTGCCAGCAGCTCCTACAGGGGTCGGACCGGGGAGCTGTTTTTT. This gives the protein CASSSYRGRTGELFF. The chain joins TRBV7-8 to TRBJ2-2; TRBD1 matches 7 bases. Germline lookup yields CDR1 SGHVS and CDR2 FQNEAQ. V gave up 4 bases and J gave up 5 bases; unmatched junction bases: 7. The CDR3 consists of 15 residues. The full variable domain, in which reference TRBV7-8 and TRBJ2-2 provide the parts outside the CDR3, is GAGVSQSPRYKVAKRGQDVALRCDPISGHVSLFWYQQALGQGPEFLTYFQNEAQLDKSGLPSDRFFAERPEGSVSTLKIQRTQQEDSAVYLCASSSYRGRTGELFFGEGSRLTVL.

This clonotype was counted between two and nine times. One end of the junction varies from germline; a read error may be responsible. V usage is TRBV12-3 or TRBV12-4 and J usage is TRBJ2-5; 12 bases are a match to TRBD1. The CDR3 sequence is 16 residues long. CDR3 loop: CASSVAGTGGAETQYF. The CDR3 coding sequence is TGTGCCAGCAGTGTAGCCGGGACAGGGGGCGCGGAGACCCAGTACTTC.

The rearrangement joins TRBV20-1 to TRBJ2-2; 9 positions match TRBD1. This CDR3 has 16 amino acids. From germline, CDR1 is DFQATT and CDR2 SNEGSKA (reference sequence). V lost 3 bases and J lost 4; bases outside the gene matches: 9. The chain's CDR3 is CSASRDRVYGTGELFF. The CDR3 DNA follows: TGCAGTGCTAGCCGGGACAGGGTGTACGGCACCGGGGAGCTGTTTTTT.

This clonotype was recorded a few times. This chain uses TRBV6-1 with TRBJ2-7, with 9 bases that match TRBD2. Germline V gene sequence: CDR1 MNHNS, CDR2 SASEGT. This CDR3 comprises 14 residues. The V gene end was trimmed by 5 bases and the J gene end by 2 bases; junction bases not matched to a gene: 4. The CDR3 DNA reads TGTGCCAGCAGTAGCGGGGGGCAAACCTACGAGCAGTACTTC. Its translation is CASSSGGQTYEQYF.

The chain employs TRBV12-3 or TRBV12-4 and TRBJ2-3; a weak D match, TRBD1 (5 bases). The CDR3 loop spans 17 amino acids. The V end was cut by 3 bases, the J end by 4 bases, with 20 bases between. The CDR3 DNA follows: TGTGCCAGCAGTTTCTGGGGCAGTGGGGTTCGCCCAGATACGCAGTATTTT. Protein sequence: CASSFWGSGVRPDTQYF.

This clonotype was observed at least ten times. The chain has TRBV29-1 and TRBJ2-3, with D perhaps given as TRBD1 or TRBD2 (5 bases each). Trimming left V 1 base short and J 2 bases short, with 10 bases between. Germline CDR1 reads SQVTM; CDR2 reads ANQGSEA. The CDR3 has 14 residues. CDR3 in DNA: TGCAGCGTTGAAGTCGCCGGGACCACAGATACGCAGTATTTT. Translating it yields CSVEVAGTTDTQYF.